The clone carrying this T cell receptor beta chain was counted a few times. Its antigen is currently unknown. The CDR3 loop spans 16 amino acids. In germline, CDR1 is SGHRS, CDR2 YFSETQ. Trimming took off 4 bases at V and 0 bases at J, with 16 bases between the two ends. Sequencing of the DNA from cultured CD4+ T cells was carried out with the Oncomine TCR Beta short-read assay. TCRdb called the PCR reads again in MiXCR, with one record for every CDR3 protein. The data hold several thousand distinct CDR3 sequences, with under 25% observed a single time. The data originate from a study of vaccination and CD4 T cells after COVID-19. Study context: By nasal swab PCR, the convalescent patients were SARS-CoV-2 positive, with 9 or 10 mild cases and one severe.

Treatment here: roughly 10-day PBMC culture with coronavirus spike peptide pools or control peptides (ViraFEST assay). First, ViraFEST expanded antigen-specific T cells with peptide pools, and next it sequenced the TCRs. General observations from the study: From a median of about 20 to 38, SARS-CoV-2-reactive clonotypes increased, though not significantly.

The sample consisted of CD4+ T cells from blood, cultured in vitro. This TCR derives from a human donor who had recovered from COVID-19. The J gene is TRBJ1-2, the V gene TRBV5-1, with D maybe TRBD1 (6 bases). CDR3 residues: CASSAGTQTPNYGYTF. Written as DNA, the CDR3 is TGCGCCAGCAGCGCCGGGACACAAACCCCTAACTATGGCTACACCTTC.